A single T cell receptor beta chain is shown here with its context. As yet, its antigen is unknown. CD45RO/CCR7/CD25/CD127/CD95/CD27 staining was used to isolate CD4+ naive, central memory, regulatory and stem cell-like memory cells by sorting. This specimen comes from a study of beta chain features in type 1 diabetes. Expressed TCRB transcripts were sequenced because the entire RNA isolate underwent reverse transcription. Profiling relied on immunoSEQ multiplex PCR, and the TCRdb table lists in-frame clones only, not all of them. The data show around 310,000 clones, roughly 11% seen once. The study, taken as a whole, reports: Compared to healthy donors, patients appeared to have naive, central memory and Treg TCRB repertoires that were more alike.

The CDR3 consists of 17 residues. The V segment lost 0 bases and the J segment 4 bases; nucleotides outside the gene matches: 5. Germline lookup yields CDR1 LGHNA and CDR2 YNFKEQ. The chain employs TRBV4-2 and TRBJ1-5, with 11 bases that match TRBD1. This clonotype was obtained from a woman aged 25 to 39 in good health. Sequenced: naive CD4+ T cells from blood. Here the CDR3 reads CASSQDPDRGRNQPQHF. The CDR3 region has the DNA TGTGCCAGCAGCCAAGATCCGGACAGGGGGCGGAATCAGCCCCAGCATTTT.